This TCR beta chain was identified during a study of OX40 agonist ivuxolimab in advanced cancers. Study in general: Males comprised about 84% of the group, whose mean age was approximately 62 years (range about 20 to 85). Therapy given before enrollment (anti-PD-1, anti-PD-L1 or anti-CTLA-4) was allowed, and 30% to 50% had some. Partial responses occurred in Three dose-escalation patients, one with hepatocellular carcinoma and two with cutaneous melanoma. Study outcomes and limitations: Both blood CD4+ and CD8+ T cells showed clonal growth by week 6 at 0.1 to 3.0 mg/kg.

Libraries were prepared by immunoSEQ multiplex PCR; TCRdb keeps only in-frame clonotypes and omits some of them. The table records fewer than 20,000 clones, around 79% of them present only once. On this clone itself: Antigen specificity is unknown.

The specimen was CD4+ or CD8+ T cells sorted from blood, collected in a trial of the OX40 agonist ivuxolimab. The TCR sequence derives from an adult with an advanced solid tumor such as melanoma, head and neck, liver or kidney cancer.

The CDR3 loop is CASSLEFSFGETATGNTIYF. In DNA, the CDR3 is TGTGCCAGCAGCTTAGAATTCTCCTTCGGGGAAACCGCCACTGGAAACACCATATATTTT. The rearrangement links TRBV11-2 to TRBJ1-3; D not certain. Germline values: CDR1 SGHAT, CDR2 FQNNGV. V was clipped by 0 bases and J by 2 bases, with 23 bases between them. This CDR3 spans 20 amino acids.